These 18 T cell receptor beta chains were all obtained from the same sample, sequenced in a study of blood T cell repertoires in COVID-19. Profiled with immunoSEQ multiplex PCR; TCRdb holds only in-frame clones, not every one. The repertoire includes about 110,000 clones, approximately 90% of them detected once, and over 6.5% sits in the top ten. Input material: peripheral blood. These TCRs come from a woman in her 70s who had recovered from COVID-19.

The chain joins TRBV3-1 (or the pseudogene TRBV3-2) to TRBJ2-7; D is perhaps TRBD1 (5 bases). The germline V and J ends were trimmed by 5 bases and 7 bases, with 18 bases remaining between them. Germline CDR1 reads LGHDT; CDR2 reads YNNKEL (reference sequence). The length of the CDR3 is 14 residues. CDR3 nucleotide sequence: TGTGCCAGCAGCTACGGACCCAAAGCAGGGGAGCAGTACTTC. This encodes CASSYGPKAGEQYF.

This chain joins TRBV7-3 and TRBJ2-3; D may be TRBD2 (6 bases). Trimming shortened V by 2 bases and J by 6 bases, and 15 bases separated the two germline ends. This CDR3 has 15 residues. Germline V gives CDR1 SGHTA, CDR2 FQGTGA. The CDR3 loop is CASSLGGTTGDTQYF. In nucleotides, the CDR3 is TGTGCCAGCAGCTTAGGCGGGACGACGGGGGATACGCAGTATTTT. Together with reference TRBV7-3 and TRBJ2-3, the CDR3 gives the full variable domain: GAGVSQTPSNKVTEKGKYVELRCDPISGHTALYWYRQSLGQGPEFLIYFQGTGAADDSGLPNDRFFAVRPEGSVSTLKIQRTERGDSAVYLCASSLGGTTGDTQYFGPGTRLTVL.

This sequence joins TRBV5-1 and TRBJ2-1; 7 nucleotides agree with TRBD1. CDR3 length: 16 amino acids. The V segment lost 1 base and the J segment 2 bases; nucleotides outside the gene matches: 6. Germline CDR1 SGHRS, CDR2 YFSETQ. The CDR3 protein is CASSLTGTEAYNEQFF. CDR3 bases: TGCGCCAGCAGCTTGACCGGGACAGAAGCCTACAATGAGCAGTTCTTC.

This sequence joins TRBV5-1 and TRBJ2-2; weak D call: TRBD2 (6 bases). The germline V gene encodes CDR1 SGHRS and CDR2 YFSETQ. The length of the CDR3 is 16 residues. V gave up 0 bases and J gave up 1 base, with 10 bases separating them. The CDR3 sequence is CASSLVGSGNTGELFF. CDR3 coding DNA: TGCGCCAGCAGCTTGGTGGGTAGCGGGAACACCGGGGAGCTGTTTTTT. The whole variable domain, remainder taken from reference TRBV5-1 and TRBJ2-2, is KAGVTQTPRYLIKTRGQQVTLSCSPISGHRSVSWYQQTPGQGLQFLFEYFSETQRNKGNFPGRFSGRQFSNSRSEMNVSTLELGDSALYLCASSLVGSGNTGELFFGEGSRLTVL.

The CDR3 bases are TGTGCCAGCTCACCGACCGGGACTAGAGCCTACAATGAGCAGTTCTTC. The encoded protein is CASSPTGTRAYNEQFF. The rearrangement links TRBV18 to TRBJ2-1; 8 nucleotides agree with TRBD2. V trimming: 3 bases; J trimming: 2 bases; junction bases outside the gene matches: 6. The germline gives CDR1 KGHSH, CDR2 LQKENI. The CDR3 is made up of 16 amino acids.

The CDR3 sequence: CASSFSLERYF. CDR3 sequence (DNA): TGTGCCAGCAGTTTTTCACTCGAGAGGTACTTC. The chain links TRBV28 to TRBJ2-7, with D hard to call. V was pared by 3 bases and J by 12 bases, with 12 bases between. The CDR3 spans 11 residues. Looked up from germline, CDR1 is MDHEN and CDR2 is SYDVKM.

The V and J genes are TRBV10-3 and TRBJ2-3; 14 nucleotides match TRBD2. Germline loops: CDR1 ENHRY, CDR2 SYGVKD. Trimming at V came to 8 bases and at J to 6 bases, leaving 7 bases not matched to a gene. CDR3 size: 15 residues. CDR3 loop: CAIGGLAGVEDTQYF. CDR3 DNA sequence: TGTGCCATCGGGGGACTAGCGGGAGTAGAGGATACGCAGTATTTT.

This sequence joins TRBV12-1 and TRBJ2-3; the tabulated D call, TRBD2, remains unverified against the DNA. TRBV12-1 is marked as a pseudogene. The CDR3 has 15 residues. This chain's CDR3 is CASSLGRGGTDTQYF. In nucleotides, the CDR3 is TGTGCCAGCAGCTTAGGGAGGGGGGGCACAGATACGCAGTATTTT.

The chain joins TRBV5-1 to TRBJ1-1; the match to TRBD1 covers 10 bases. V lost 4 bases and J lost 0; bases outside the gene matches: 3. CDR1 is SGHRS, CDR2 YFSETQ, per germline. This CDR3 comprises 15 residues. The CDR3 DNA follows: TGCGCCAGCAGCGGCGGACAGGGGGTGAACACTGAAGCTTTCTTT. As protein: CASSGGQGVNTEAFF. The full variable domain, rest sourced from reference TRBV5-1 and TRBJ1-1, is KAGVTQTPRYLIKTRGQQVTLSCSPISGHRSVSWYQQTPGQGLQFLFEYFSETQRNKGNFPGRFSGRQFSNSRSEMNVSTLELGDSALYLCASSGGQGVNTEAFFGQGTRLTVV.

Comments on this clone: Different DNA sequences within this sample yield the same CDR3. CDR3 amino acids: CASSGGLAGQETQYF. In nucleotides, the CDR3 is TGTGCCAGCAGCGGGGGACTAGCGGGACAAGAGACCCAGTACTTC. V is TRBV2 and J is TRBJ2-5; 13 nucleotides line up with TRBD2. The CDR3 sequence is 15 residues long. V shed 6 bases, J shed 2 bases, and the junction held 3 bases outside the gene matches. Per the germline V gene, CDR1 is SNHLY and CDR2 is FYNNEI. Together with reference TRBV2 and TRBJ2-5, the CDR3 gives the full variable domain: EPEVTQTPSHQVTQMGQEVILRCVPISNHLYFYWYRQILGQKVEFLVSFYNNEISEKSEIFDDQFSVERPDGSNFTLKIRSTKLEDSAMYFCASSGGLAGQETQYFGPGTRLLVL.

The genes are TRBV5-4 and TRBJ2-4, with TRBD2 matching 11 bases. The CDR3 is 17 residues long. CDR1 is SGHNT and CDR2 is YYREEE in the germline V gene (reference sequence). With 3 bases clipped from V and 0 bases from J, the junction kept 5 bases outside the gene matches. CDR3 residues: CASSSGTSGLAKNIQYF. The DNA for the CDR3 is TGTGCCAGCAGCTCTGGGACTAGCGGTCTAGCCAAAAACATTCAGTACTTC.

The V call is TRBV6-5, the J call TRBJ2-3, with D possibly being TRBD2 (5 bases). CDR1 is MNHEY, CDR2 SVGAGI, per germline. The CDR3 is 14 residues long. V was trimmed by 7 bases and J by 2 bases, leaving 13 bases between them. CDR3 sequence: CASTVSRDTDTQYF. DNA of the CDR3: TGTGCCAGCACCGTGTCTCGGGACACAGATACGCAGTATTTT.

This clone has only a few counts. V usage is TRBV28 and J usage is TRBJ2-7; D is uncertain. This CDR3 region has 14 residues. Trimming shortened V by 5 bases and J by 9 bases, and 20 bases separated the two germline ends. Germline CDR1 reads MDHEN; CDR2 reads SYDVKM. CDR3 amino acids: CASSLPTHEYWQYF. CDR3 nucleotides: TGTGCCAGCAGTCTTCCAACCCATGAGTACTGGCAGTACTTC.

The chain recombines TRBV7-2 with TRBJ2-3; D possibly corresponds to TRBD2 (5 bases). Trimming took off 3 bases at V and 0 bases at J, with 7 bases between the two ends. This CDR3 comprises 14 residues. Germline CDR1 reads SGHTA; CDR2 reads FQGNSA. CDR3 coding DNA: TGTGCCAGCAGCTTGAGCGGTAGCACAGATACGCAGTATTTT. Translated, it gives CASSLSGSTDTQYF.

V and J are TRBV19 and TRBJ1-1; D may be TRBD1 (6 bases). In germline, CDR1 is LNHDA, CDR2 SQIVND (reference sequence). This CDR3 spans 14 amino acids. The germline V and J ends were trimmed by 3 bases and 11 bases, with 19 bases remaining between them. The CDR3 is CASSMGRGTTRAFF. The CDR3 coding sequence is TGTGCCAGTAGTATGGGACGAGGGACAACTAGGGCTTTCTTT.

The CDR3 protein is CASSRLGPNYGYTF. In DNA, the CDR3 is TGTGCCAGCAGTAGGTTGGGGCCTAACTATGGCTACACCTTC. The rearrangement links TRBV27 to TRBJ1-2, with a tentative D call TRBD1 (5 bases). Germline loops: CDR1 MNHEY, CDR2 SMNVEV (reference sequence). V gave up 5 bases and J gave up 0 bases, with 10 bases separating them. The CDR3 is made up of 14 amino acids.

This clone has a single count. The gene calls are TRBV28 and TRBJ2-2; a weak D match, TRBD2 (5 bases). The V end lost 9 bases, the J end lost 4 bases, and 15 bases lay between the germline ends. This CDR3 has 14 amino acids. CDR1 is MDHEN and CDR2 is SYDVKM in the germline V gene. CDR3 sequence: CASRTRPPTGELFF. The CDR3 DNA reads TGTGCCAGTCGAACTAGGCCCCCCACCGGGGAGCTGTTTTTT.

V usage is TRBV28 and J usage is TRBJ2-7, with D possibly being TRBD2 (6 bases). V lost 3 bases to trimming and J lost 2 bases, with 8 bases between them. The CDR3 runs to 13 residues. Germline V CDR1 and CDR2: MDHEN, SYDVKM. The CDR3 coding sequence is TGTGCCAGCAGTTTCGGGGGACCCTACGAGCAGTACTTC. It codes for CASSFGGPYEQYF.